This T cell receptor beta chain was sequenced for a study of cytomegalovirus exposure and HLA in healthy donors. Study at large: As an earlier analysis found, 150 million to 200 million T cells yielded over 95 million unique TCR beta sequences.

Researchers ran the PCR with 60 Vbeta and 13 Jbeta primers. Generated by immunoSEQ multiplex PCR, the TCRdb table keeps only in-frame clones and is missing some. The data contain about 120,000 clones, 50% to 75% of them singletons. The CDR3 has 14 residues. Germline CDR1 and CDR2: SGHDN and FVKESK. V was trimmed by 1 base and J by 2 bases, leaving 9 bases between them. A note on this clone: The antigen is undetermined.

Findings and caveats of the study: In a later analysis, TCR beta V- and J-gene trimming was associated with a missense DCLRE1C variant. In a later analysis, TCR association rates varied by HLA locus: DRB1 most, HLA-C fewest.

The sample taken for sequencing was PBMCs. V is TRBV14 and J is TRBJ2-7, with TRBD1 as a possible D gene (5 bases). The source of this sequence is a woman in her thirties or forties in good health and CMV-seropositive. The CDR3 DNA is TGTGCCAGCAGCCAAGGTCAGGGCGCCTACGAGCAGTACTTC. It codes for CASSQGQGAYEQYF.